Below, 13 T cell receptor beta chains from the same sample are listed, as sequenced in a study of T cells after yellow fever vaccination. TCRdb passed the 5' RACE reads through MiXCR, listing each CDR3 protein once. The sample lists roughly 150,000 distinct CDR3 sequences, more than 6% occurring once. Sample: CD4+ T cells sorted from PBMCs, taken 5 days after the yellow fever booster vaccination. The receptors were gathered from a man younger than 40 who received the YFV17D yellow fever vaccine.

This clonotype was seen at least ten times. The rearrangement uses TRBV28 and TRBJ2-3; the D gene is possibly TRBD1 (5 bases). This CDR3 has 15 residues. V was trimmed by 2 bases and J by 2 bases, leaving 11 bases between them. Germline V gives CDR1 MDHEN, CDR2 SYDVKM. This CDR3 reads CASSLLQGNTDTQYF. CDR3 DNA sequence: TGTGCCAGCAGTTTACTTCAGGGTAACACAGATACGCAGTATTTT.

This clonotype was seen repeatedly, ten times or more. As DNA, the CDR3 is TGCAGCACCCGTCACAGAGGATTCAATGAGCAGTTCTTC. Its protein is CSTRHRGFNEQFF. The chain recombines TRBV29-1 with TRBJ2-1; D remains unclear. The CDR3 contains 13 residues. Looked up from germline, CDR1 is SQVTM and CDR2 is ANQGSEA. V was cut by 8 bases and J by 6 bases, with 17 bases left in between.

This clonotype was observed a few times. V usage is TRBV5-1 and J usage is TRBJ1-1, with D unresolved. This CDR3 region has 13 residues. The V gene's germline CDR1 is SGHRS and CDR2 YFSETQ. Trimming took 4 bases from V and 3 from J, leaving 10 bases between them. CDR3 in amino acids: CASSGTDHTEAFF. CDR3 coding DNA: TGCGCCAGCAGCGGAACGGACCACACTGAAGCTTTCTTT.

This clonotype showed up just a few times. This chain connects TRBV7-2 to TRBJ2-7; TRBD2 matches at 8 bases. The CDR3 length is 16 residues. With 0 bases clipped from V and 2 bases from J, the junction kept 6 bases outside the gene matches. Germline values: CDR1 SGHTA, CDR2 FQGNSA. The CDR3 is CASSLATSGGAYEQYF. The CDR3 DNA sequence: TGTGCCAGCAGCTTAGCCACTAGCGGAGGGGCCTACGAGCAGTACTTC. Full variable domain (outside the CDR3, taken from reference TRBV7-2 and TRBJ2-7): GAGVSQSPSNKVTEKGKDVELRCDPISGHTALYWYRQSLGQGLEFLIYFQGNSAPDKSGLPSDRFSAERTGGSVSTLTIQRTQQEDSAVYLCASSLATSGGAYEQYFGPGTRLTVT.

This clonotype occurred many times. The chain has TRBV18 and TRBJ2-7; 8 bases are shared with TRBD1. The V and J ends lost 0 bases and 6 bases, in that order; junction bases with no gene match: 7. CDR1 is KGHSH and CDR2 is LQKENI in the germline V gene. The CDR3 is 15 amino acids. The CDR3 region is CASSPPTGGSGEQYF. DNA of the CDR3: TGTGCCAGCTCACCACCAACAGGGGGTTCGGGCGAGCAGTACTTC.

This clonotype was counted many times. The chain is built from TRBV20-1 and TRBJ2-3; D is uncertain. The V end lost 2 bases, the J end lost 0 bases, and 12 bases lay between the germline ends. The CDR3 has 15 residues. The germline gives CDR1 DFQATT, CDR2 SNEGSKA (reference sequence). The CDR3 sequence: CSARPLGSSTDTQYF. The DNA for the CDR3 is TGCAGTGCTAGACCGCTCGGGTCGAGCACAGATACGCAGTATTTT.

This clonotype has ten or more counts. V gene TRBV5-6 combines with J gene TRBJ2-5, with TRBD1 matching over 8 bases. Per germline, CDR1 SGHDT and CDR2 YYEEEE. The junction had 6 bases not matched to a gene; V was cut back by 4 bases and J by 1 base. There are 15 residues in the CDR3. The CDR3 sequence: CASSNRDRSQETQYF. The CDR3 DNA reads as TGTGCCAGCAGCAACCGGGACAGGAGCCAAGAGACCCAGTACTTC.

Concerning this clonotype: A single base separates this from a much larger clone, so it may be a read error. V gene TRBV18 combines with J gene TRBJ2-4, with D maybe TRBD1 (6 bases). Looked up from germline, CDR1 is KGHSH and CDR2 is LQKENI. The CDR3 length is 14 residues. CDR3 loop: CARSPQGSGDIQYF. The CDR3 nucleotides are TGTGCCAGATCACCCCAGGGGAGTGGGGACATTCAGTACTTC.

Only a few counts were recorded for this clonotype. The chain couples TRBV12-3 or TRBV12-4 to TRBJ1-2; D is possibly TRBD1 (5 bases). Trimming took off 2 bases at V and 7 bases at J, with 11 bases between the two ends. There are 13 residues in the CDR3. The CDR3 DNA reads TGTGCCAGCAGTTTACAGGGAGGAATTGGCTACACCTTC. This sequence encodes CASSLQGGIGYTF.

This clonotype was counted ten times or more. This CDR3 is CASSGDGLNQPQHF. In nucleotides, the CDR3 is TGTGCCAGCAGCGGGGACGGATTAAATCAGCCCCAGCATTTT. V usage is TRBV7-9 and J usage is TRBJ1-5, with D perhaps TRBD1 (5 bases). V was shortened by 5 bases and J by 4 bases, with 12 bases between the two germline ends. The germline gives CDR1 SEHNR, CDR2 FQNEAQ (reference sequence). This CDR3 contains 14 residues.

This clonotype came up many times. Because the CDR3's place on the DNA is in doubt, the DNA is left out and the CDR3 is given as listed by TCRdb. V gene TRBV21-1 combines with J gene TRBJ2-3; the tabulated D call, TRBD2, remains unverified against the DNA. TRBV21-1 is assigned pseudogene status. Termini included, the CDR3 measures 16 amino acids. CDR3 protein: CASSKIVAGGSDTQYF.

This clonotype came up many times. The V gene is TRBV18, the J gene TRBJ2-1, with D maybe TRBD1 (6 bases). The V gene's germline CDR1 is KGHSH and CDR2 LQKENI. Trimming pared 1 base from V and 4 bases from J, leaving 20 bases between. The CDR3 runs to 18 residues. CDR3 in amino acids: CASSPQRGQGPAYNEQFF. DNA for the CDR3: TGTGCCAGCTCACCACAACGCGGCCAGGGGCCCGCTTACAATGAGCAGTTCTTC.

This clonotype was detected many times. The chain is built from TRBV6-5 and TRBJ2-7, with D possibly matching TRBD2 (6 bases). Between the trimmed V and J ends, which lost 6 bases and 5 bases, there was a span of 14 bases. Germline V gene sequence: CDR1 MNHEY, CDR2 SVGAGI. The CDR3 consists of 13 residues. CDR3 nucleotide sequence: TGTGCCAGCAGACCGGGGACTGGTCACGAGCAGTACTTC. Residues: CASRPGTGHEQYF.